The TCR beta chain under discussion was sequenced for a study of cytomegalovirus exposure and HLA in healthy donors. Notes on the study in general: Most observed TCR sequences were rare, whereas some public TCRs were detected in many donors. The authors listed around 150 TCR beta chains as cytomegalovirus-associated. CMV serostatus was the only immune exposure information that was available. A further, later analysis showed that HLA-associated TCR beta chains (compared with equally common others) were more clonally expanded.

The table lists this clone with many counts. What it binds is unknown. Trimming cost V 7 bases and J 10 bases; bases outside gene matches: 15. This CDR3 comprises 15 residues. The germline V gene has CDR1 LNHDA and CDR2 SQIVND (reference sequence). The PCR ran on 60 Vbeta and 13 Jbeta primers. TCRdb keeps only in-frame clones here, not all; method: immunoSEQ multiplex PCR. The sample lists roughly 150,000 clones; around 75% were seen once. The sequenced material came from PBMCs. The receptor comes from a female donor in good health and CMV-seronegative. This chain joins TRBV19 and TRBJ1-4, with 7 nucleotides matching TRBD1. The CDR3, as DNA: TGTGCCAGTACGTCTATTCAGGGGGATTGGGGAAAACTGTTTTTT. It codes for CASTSIQGDWGKLFF.